What follows is one T cell receptor (beta chain) and its context. The target antigen is unknown. These data are taken from a study of glioma-infiltrating T cells. General study results and limits: Only very few CDR3 sequences appeared in both tissue and blood. Above-expected tissue-blood divergence occurred in all gliomas, most in low-grade ones.

The CDR3 is 17 residues long. Germline assignment: CDR1 LGHNA and CDR2 YSLEER. V lost 0 bases and J lost 7, with 16 bases in between. The iRepertoire nested amplicon-rescue multiplex PCR amplified TCR alpha and beta CDR3s from RNA. One-step reverse transcription and amplification started from approximately 100-400 ng of tissue mRNA or PBMC total RNA. TCRdb re-called the multiplex PCR reads through MiXCR, storing one row per CDR3 protein. The top ten clones hold 44% of a sample with over 90,000 distinct CDR3 sequences, about 30% of them seen once. The source is a human donor with low-grade glioma or glioblastoma, undergoing nonglioma brain surgery, or in good health (not recorded which). Sequenced material: glioma tissue, nonneoplastic brain tissue, or PBMCs (not recorded which). V gene TRBV4-3 combines with J gene TRBJ1-6; D not resolved. The CDR3 here is CASSQDELGFYNSPLHF. CDR3 nucleotides: TGCGCCAGCAGCCAAGATGAGTTAGGGTTCTACAATTCACCCCTCCACTTT.